This entry is about one T cell receptor (beta chain). Addition of a universal primer site occurred through template switching, and cDNA carried unique molecular identifiers. TCRdb redid the calling of the 5' RACE reads with MiXCR, one entry per CDR3 protein. This table holds approximately 670,000 distinct CDR3 sequences, approximately 6.1% found once. These data come from a study of identical twins. There are 15 residues in the CDR3. V shed 6 bases and J shed 1 base, with 15 bases lying between them. Looked up from germline, CDR1 is ENHRY and CDR2 is SYGVKD. This TCR derives from a man between 18 and 29 years old in good health. The source material was naive T cells sorted from blood. The chain joins TRBV10-3 to TRBJ1-1; D perhaps matches TRBD1 (6 bases). CDR3 amino acids: CAISDPGQPNTEAFF. The CDR3 DNA reads TGTGCCATCAGCGACCCGGGACAACCGAACACTGAAGCTTTCTTT.